The 24 T cell receptor beta chains listed next were all sequenced from one sample in a study of breast tumors, draining lymph nodes, adjacent tissues (dated by TCRdb to about 2016). The library was made by multiplex PCR. Sequencing used an Illumina HiSeq 2000. TCRdb handled the public reads itself, with Q25 trimming in fastp and clone calling in MiXCR, and kept productive beta chains. Merged by CDR3 protein, the rows form single entries marked with the most common genes and DNA. The sample includes 150,000 to 200,000 distinct CDR3 sequences, with approximately 33% observed a single time. 4% to 5.5% of the sample is taken by the ten largest. Lymph node samples were obtained from the axillary draining lymph nodes of breast cancer patients. Material: axillary lymph node tissue. These receptors came from a female donor with breast cancer. Some clones in this sample may be carry-over from other donors' samples.

This clonotype was counted a few times. A read error may be the cause here, since a much bigger clone is one base away. The V gene is TRBV20-1, the J gene TRBJ2-1; D might be TRBD2 (7 bases). Germline V gives CDR1 DFQATT, CDR2 SNEGSKA (reference sequence). The CDR3 runs 13 residues. Written as DNA, the CDR3 is TGCAGTGCAAGGGGGGGAGGATCCAATGCGCAGTTCTTC. This encodes CSARGGGSNAQFF.

This clonotype was seen repeatedly, ten times or more. The J gene is TRBJ2-1, the V gene TRBV20-1; D could derive from TRBD1 or TRBD2 (5 bases each). The CDR3 extends over 15 amino acids. V was clipped by 1 base and J by 4 bases, with 14 bases between them. From germline, CDR1 is DFQATT and CDR2 SNEGSKA (reference sequence). The CDR3 nucleotides read TGCAGTGCTAGAGGCCGGGACCCGACTTACAATGAGCAGTTCTTC. The encoded protein is CSARGRDPTYNEQFF.

This clonotype was observed many times. The chain recombines TRBV11-1 with TRBJ1-2; the D gene is possibly TRBD1 (6 bases). Deletions cut 5 bases from V and 7 bases from J, with 14 bases between. Per the germline V gene, CDR1 is SGHAT and CDR2 is FQDESV (reference sequence). This CDR3 has 13 amino acids. This CDR3 reads CASSPSGAVGYTF. The CDR3 region has the DNA TGTGCCAGCAGCCCATCGGGGGCGGTTGGCTACACCTTC.

This clonotype has a count of ten or more. CDR3 in amino acids: CASSMNREETQYF. CDR3 in DNA: TGTGCCAGTAGTATGAACAGGGAAGAGACCCAGTACTTC. This chain uses TRBV19 with TRBJ2-5; D may be TRBD1 (6 bases). V dropped 3 bases and J dropped 3 bases, with 8 bases sitting between them. Per germline, CDR1 LNHDA and CDR2 SQIVND (reference sequence). This CDR3 comprises 13 residues.

The chain is built from TRBV11-3 and TRBJ2-2; D is unresolved. The CDR3 contains 12 residues. CDR1 is SGHNT and CDR2 is YENEEA in the germline V gene. The V end lost 5 bases, the J end lost 6 bases, and 7 bases lay between the germline ends. This CDR3 reads CASSRVAGELFF. DNA for the CDR3: TGTGCCAGCAGCCGAGTGGCCGGGGAGCTGTTTTTT.

J is TRBJ2-1 and V is TRBV2, with a tentative D call TRBD2 (6 bases). The CDR3 runs 14 residues. V was trimmed by 3 bases and J by 8 bases, leaving 14 bases between them. Germline values: CDR1 SNHLY, CDR2 FYNNEI. CDR3 residues: CASSDGSPPYEQFF. CDR3 DNA sequence: TGTGCCAGCAGTGACGGGAGCCCTCCCTATGAGCAGTTCTTC.

This clonotype occurred a few times. The gene calls are TRBV18 and TRBJ1-3; D perhaps matches TRBD1 (6 bases). The CDR3 contains 13 residues. V was cut by 0 bases and J by 10 bases, with 10 bases left in between. Per the germline V gene, CDR1 is KGHSH and CDR2 is LQKENI. In DNA, the CDR3 is TGTGCCAGCTCACCACCGGGGGGCCTGACCATATATTTT. It is translated as CASSPPGGLTIYF. The full variable domain, completed using reference TRBV18 and TRBJ1-3, is NAGVMQNPRHLVRRRGQEARLRCSPMKGHSHVYWYRQLPEEGLKFMVYLQKENIIDESGMPKERFSAEFPKEGPSILRIQQVVRGDSAAYFCASSPPGGLTIYFGEGSWLTVV.

This clonotype was recorded a few times. The chain uses TRBV6-1 and TRBJ1-1, with D possibly being TRBD1 (6 bases). Trimming shortened V by 7 bases and J by 1 base, and 13 bases separated the two germline ends. The CDR3 is made up of 14 amino acids. Germline CDR1 reads MNHNS; CDR2 reads SASEGT. The CDR3 DNA reads as TGTGCCAGCACTGAGGGGGGTGGGAACACTGAAGCTTTCTTT. As protein: CASTEGGGNTEAFF.

As concerns this clonotype: A junction end diverges from the germline sequence, so it may reflect a read error. V gene TRBV11-2 combines with J gene TRBJ2-5, with D unclear. The germline gives CDR1 SGHAT, CDR2 FQNNGV. This CDR3 has 11 amino acids. CDR3 nucleotide sequence: TGTGCCAGCAGCTTACAAGAGACCCCGTACTTC. This gives the protein CASSLQETPYF.

This clonotype was recorded many times. This sequence joins TRBV4-2 and TRBJ2-3; D remains unclear. Germline loops: CDR1 LGHNA, CDR2 YNFKEQ. V was trimmed by 0 bases and J by 6 bases, leaving 13 bases between them. The CDR3 extends over 15 amino acids. The CDR3 sequence is CASSQDRLAEDTQYF. CDR3 nucleotide sequence: TGTGCCAGCAGCCAAGATCGATTAGCCGAGGATACGCAGTATTTT.

This clonotype was seen ten or more times. This chain joins TRBV19 and TRBJ2-1; 7 bases align to TRBD1. Germline CDR1 LNHDA, CDR2 SQIVND (reference sequence). J lost 0 bases, V lost 7 bases, and 12 bases had no gene match. There are 17 residues in the CDR3. CDR3 in amino acids: CASTSGGRRYSYNEQFF. The CDR3 DNA reads as TGTGCCAGTACCTCAGGGGGTCGCAGATACTCCTACAATGAGCAGTTCTTC.

A single count supports this clonotype. The junction departs from germline at one end; a sequencing error may be responsible. The chain couples TRBV5-4 to TRBJ2-1; 7 bases fit TRBD2. This CDR3 comprises 16 residues. CDR1 is SGHNT and CDR2 is YYREEE in the germline V gene (reference sequence). The chain's CDR3 is CASRRSGTVSYNERFF. CDR3 in DNA: TGTGCCAGCAGACGGAGCGGGACGGTCTCCTACAATGAGCGGTTCTTC.

This clonotype has a handful of counts. The V call is TRBV10-3, the J call TRBJ1-1; possible D gene TRBD1, 6 bases. V was pared by 2 bases and J by 4 bases, with 14 bases between. Germline V gene sequence: CDR1 ENHRY, CDR2 SYGVKD. This CDR3 is built from 15 residues. In DNA form, the CDR3 reads TGTGCCATCAGTGAGCGTAAGAGGGGGGGCACTGAAGCTTTCTTT. Amino acid sequence: CAISERKRGGTEAFF.

This clonotype has a count of ten or more. This chain links TRBV4-2 with TRBJ2-2, with 10 positions matching TRBD2. CDR1 LGHNA and CDR2 YNFKEQ come from the germline V gene. The CDR3 spans 15 residues. V gave up 3 bases and J gave up 6 bases; unmatched junction bases: 4. As DNA, the CDR3 is TGTGCCAGCAGCCATCTAGCGGGAGACGCCGGGGAGCTGTTTTTT. Translation gives CASSHLAGDAGELFF.

This clonotype was seen many times. V is TRBV29-1 and J is TRBJ2-7; no definite D call. This CDR3 comprises 11 residues. Germline V gene lookup returns CDR1 SQVTM and CDR2 ANQGSEA. The V end lost 5 bases, the J end lost 2 bases, and 7 bases lay between the germline ends. The CDR3 DNA reads TGCAGCGTTAAGGCTCCCTACGAGCAGTACTTC. This codes for CSVKAPYEQYF.

This clonotype was observed at least ten times. This rearrangement joins TRBV30 to TRBJ1-4; D is uncertain. The V and J ends lost 7 bases and 8 bases respectively, with 14 bases between them. Germline values: CDR1 GTSNPN, CDR2 SVGIG (reference sequence). The CDR3 consists of 12 residues. The CDR3, as DNA: TGTGCCTCACAGTATGGAAGCGAAAAACTGTTTTTT. It yields the protein CASQYGSEKLFF.

This clonotype turned up a few times. The rearrangement uses TRBV27 and TRBJ2-7, with D possibly being TRBD1 or TRBD2 (5 bases each). The germline gives CDR1 MNHEY, CDR2 SMNVEV (reference sequence). The CDR3 consists of 13 residues. Between the trimmed V and J ends, which lost 2 bases and 6 bases, there was a span of 11 bases. CDR3 bases: TGTGCCAGCAGTTTAACCCGGGACGGCGAGCAGTACTTC. As protein: CASSLTRDGEQYF.

Note on this clonotype: Just one base apart from a much larger clone, this may be a read error. The chain employs TRBV5-8 and TRBJ2-1, with a weak D call TRBD1 (5 bases). Germline V CDR1 and CDR2: SGHTS, YDEGEE. The CDR3 runs 15 residues. V lost 4 bases and J 4 bases, leaving 15 bases between the germline ends. The CDR3 bases are TGTGCCAGCAGCAAAAGGGGCACGGCTTACAATGAGCAGTTCTTC. Translation: CASSKRGTAYNEQFF.

This clonotype has ten or more counts. This chain connects TRBV11-3 to TRBJ2-6; no clear D. Deletions cut 5 bases from V and 1 base from J, with 12 bases between. Germline-derived CDR1 and CDR2 are SGHNT and YENEEA. CDR3 length equals 16 residues. This CDR3 is CASSLAVGSGANVLTF. CDR3 nucleotides: TGTGCCAGCAGCCTCGCCGTGGGGTCTGGGGCCAACGTCCTGACTTTC.

This clonotype has a count of ten or more. The V call is TRBV6-5, the J call TRBJ1-3; 8 bases line up with TRBD1. Germline V CDR1 and CDR2: MNHEY, SVGAGI. J gave up 2 bases and V 9 bases, and 6 bases lay outside the gene matches. This CDR3 has 14 residues. CDR3 nucleotides: TGTGCCAGTCGGTTGACAGGGGCTGGAAACACCATATATTTT. Encoded protein: CASRLTGAGNTIYF.

This clonotype was counted at least ten times. V usage is TRBV7-6 and J usage is TRBJ2-3, with D possibly TRBD1 on 6 matching bases. The germline V gene encodes CDR1 SGHVS and CDR2 FNYEAQ. V was pared by 5 bases and J by 0 bases, with 15 bases between. This CDR3 spans 16 amino acids. CDR3 residues: CASSLTGFTSTDTQYF. The CDR3 DNA reads TGTGCCAGCAGCCTAACAGGGTTCACTAGCACAGATACGCAGTATTTT.

This chain links TRBV5-5 with TRBJ2-7; 13 nucleotides line up with TRBD2. V lost 5 bases to trimming and J lost 2 bases; unmatched junction nucleotides: 1. CDR1 and CDR2 from the germline V gene are SGHKS and YYEKEE (reference sequence). The CDR3 runs to 14 residues. The CDR3 bases are TGTGCCAGCAGGGGGACTAGCGGGGCCTACGAGCAGTACTTC. It translates to CASRGTSGAYEQYF.

This clonotype was counted many times. The V call is TRBV4-1, the J call TRBJ2-7; TRBD2 matches at 14 bases. Germline lookup yields CDR1 MGHRA and CDR2 YSYEKL. CDR3 length: 16 residues. Germline trimming cut 3 bases from V and 5 bases from J; bases unmatched to any gene: 6. CDR3 loop: CASSHRGLAGDDEQYF. The CDR3, as DNA: TGCGCCAGCAGCCACCGGGGACTAGCGGGGGACGACGAGCAGTACTTC.

This chain connects TRBV7-9 to TRBJ1-2, with D possibly being TRBD1 (5 bases). The CDR3 extends over 13 amino acids. V lost 7 bases, J lost 0 bases, and 9 bases lay in between. Germline CDR1 SEHNR, CDR2 FQNEAQ (reference sequence). The CDR3 is CASMTETNYGYTF. The DNA for the CDR3 is TGTGCCAGCATGACAGAAACTAACTATGGCTACACCTTC.